The 29 T cell receptor beta chains presented below share a single source sample, sequenced in a study of identical twins (dated by TCRdb to 2016 to 2018). Library preparation used 5' RACE. TCRdb lists the instrument as Illumina HiSeq 2000. TCRdb ran its own pipeline on the public reads, namely fastp trimming at Q25 and MiXCR clone calling, and kept in-frame beta chains. Records with the same CDR3 protein are collapsed into one entry carrying the most frequent genes and DNA. The sample table holds around 960,000 distinct CDR3 sequences, of which 9% to 15% were seen once. 1.5% to 2% of the sample belongs to the ten largest clones. This sample also appeared in a second study, on yellow fever vaccine responses in identical twins.

The sample was PBMCs. Source of these receptors: a woman between 18 and 29 years old in good health.

The CDR3 DNA follows: TGTGCCAGCAGCCAAGGGGGCGGGGACGGGAATGAGCAGTTCTTC. This translates into CASSQGGGDGNEQFF. The chain has TRBV4-2 and TRBJ2-1; D is possibly TRBD2 (6 bases). Trimming pared 1 base from V and 7 bases from J, leaving 14 bases between. The CDR3 has 15 amino acids. Per germline, CDR1 LGHNA and CDR2 YNFKEQ.

The chain joins TRBV24-1 to TRBJ2-5, with 10 bases fitting TRBD2. This CDR3 comprises 16 residues. Germline CDR1 KGHDR, CDR2 SFDVKD. Trimming took 3 bases from V and 2 from J; bases not matched to a gene: 5. CDR3: CATSDLAGVEQETQYF. The CDR3 nucleotides are TGTGCCACCAGTGATCTAGCGGGAGTTGAGCAAGAGACCCAGTACTTC.

This clonotype was seen a handful of times. J is TRBJ1-1 and V is TRBV20-1, with no clear D. Germline-derived CDR1 and CDR2 are DFQATT and SNEGSKA (reference sequence). The CDR3 sequence is 13 residues long. This CDR3 reads CRVELAGNTEAFF. CDR3 coding DNA: TGCAGGGTAGAACTGGCAGGCAACACTGAAGCTTTCTTT.

The rearrangement links TRBV2 to TRBJ2-1, with D perhaps matching TRBD2 (6 bases). The germline V gene has CDR1 SNHLY and CDR2 FYNNEI. V was clipped by 6 bases and J by 0 bases, with 15 bases between them. The CDR3 runs to 16 residues. CDR3 protein: CASRAFSGSSYNEQFF. In DNA form, the CDR3 reads TGTGCCAGCAGAGCCTTTAGCGGTAGCTCCTACAATGAGCAGTTCTTC.

The chain couples TRBV27 to TRBJ2-7, with a possible D match to TRBD1 (5 bases). This CDR3 spans 14 amino acids. The germline V gene encodes CDR1 MNHEY and CDR2 SMNVEV (reference sequence). V was pared by 5 bases and J by 0 bases, with 11 bases between. The CDR3 reads CASSKTTVSYEQYV. The CDR3 bases are TGTGCCAGCAGTAAGACGACAGTCTCCTACGAGCAGTACGTC.

This clonotype was seen many times. The V call is TRBV3-1, the J call TRBJ2-3; 9 bases align to TRBD2. Trimming removed 6 bases from V and 2 bases from J; junction bases left unmatched: 6. The CDR3 is 15 amino acids. From germline, CDR1 is LGHDT and CDR2 YNNKEL (reference sequence). Here the CDR3 DNA reads TGTGCCAGCAGTCAGAGCGGGGGGCCCACAGATACGCAGTATTTT. This encodes CASSQSGGPTDTQYF.

This chain links TRBV20-1 with TRBJ2-3; 8 bases align to TRBD2. CDR1 and CDR2 from the germline V gene are DFQATT and SNEGSKA (reference sequence). The CDR3 covers 19 residues. J gave up 1 base and V 6 bases, and 21 bases lay outside the gene matches. CDR3: CSARPGSGDLLRRTDTQYF. CDR3 nucleotides: TGCAGTGCGAGGCCGGGTAGCGGGGACCTCTTGCGACGCACAGATACGCAGTATTTT.

This chain joins TRBV5-5 and TRBJ2-2; D possibly corresponds to TRBD2 (6 bases). The CDR3 is 17 residues long. Germline-derived CDR1 and CDR2 are SGHKS and YYEKEE (reference sequence). The V and J ends lost 1 base and 5 bases respectively, with 18 bases between them. The CDR3 is CASSLIIVGGGTGELFF. In DNA, the CDR3 is TGTGCCAGCAGCTTGATTATTGTTGGGGGAGGTACCGGGGAGCTGTTTTTT.

In this sample, this clonotype turned up many times. The chain employs TRBV11-2 and TRBJ2-3; unclear D gene. The CDR3 extends over 15 amino acids. V was pared by 3 bases and J by 1 base, with 11 bases between. Germline V CDR1 and CDR2: SGHAT, FQNNGV. DNA of the CDR3: TGTGCCAGCAGCTTTAGCCCCCGGCGCACAGATACGCAGTATTTT. Its protein is CASSFSPRRTDTQYF.

The gene calls are TRBV12-3 or TRBV12-4 and TRBJ1-1, with a weak D call TRBD1 (5 bases). This CDR3 region has 14 residues. V lost 6 bases, J lost 4 bases, and 15 bases lay in between. In DNA, the CDR3 is TGTGCCAGCAGGGGGGAAACTCCGGCCACTGAAGCTTTCTTT. It encodes CASRGETPATEAFF.

This clonotype was recorded a few times. The chain links TRBV6-5 to TRBJ2-5, with TRBD2 matching 8 bases. This CDR3 has 17 amino acids. The germline V gene encodes CDR1 MNHEY and CDR2 SVGAGI. V gave up 2 bases and J gave up 3 bases; unmatched junction bases: 11. The CDR3 reads CASSYRAAGVGKETQYF. The DNA of the CDR3 is TGTGCCAGCAGTTACCGGGCAGCGGGAGTCGGCAAAGAGACCCAGTACTTC.

The chain combines TRBV11-2 with TRBJ2-3, with 7 bases identical to TRBD1. The CDR3 covers 20 residues. The V gene's germline CDR1 is SGHAT and CDR2 FQNNGV. J lost 1 base, V lost 4 bases, and 20 bases had no gene match. The CDR3 spells CASSSRQLTQGLRGTDTQYF. The CDR3, as DNA: TGTGCCAGCAGCTCACGCCAGCTAACACAGGGGTTGAGGGGCACAGATACGCAGTATTTT. Filled out from reference TRBV11-2 and TRBJ2-3, the complete variable domain reads EAGVAQSPRYKIIEKRQSVAFWCNPISGHATLYWYQQILGQGPKLLIQFQNNGVVDDSQLPKDRFSAERLKGVDSTLKIQPAKLEDSAVYLCASSSRQLTQGLRGTDTQYFGPGTRLTVL.

This clonotype was seen a handful of times. The rearrangement links TRBV6-1 to TRBJ2-1; D is ambiguous. This CDR3 comprises 14 residues. Deletions cut 4 bases from V and 9 bases from J, with 16 bases between. CDR1 MNHNS and CDR2 SASEGT come from the germline V gene. The CDR3, as DNA: TGTGCCAGCAGTGGACCCGTGAACTGGGGTGAGCAGTTCTTC. Amino acids: CASSGPVNWGEQFF.

The chain links TRBV18 to TRBJ1-5, with D possibly TRBD1 on 6 matching bases. Trimming took off 3 bases at V and 0 bases at J, with 18 bases between the two ends. Germline CDR1 KGHSH, CDR2 LQKENI. The CDR3 sequence is 18 residues long. CDR3 sequence reads: CASSPSGTGTYSNQPQHF. The CDR3 DNA sequence: TGTGCCAGCTCACCCTCCGGTACAGGGACTTATAGCAATCAGCCCCAGCATTTT.

The V gene is TRBV7-9, the J gene TRBJ2-7; 7 bases are a match to TRBD1. The CDR3 extends over 15 amino acids. Germline V gene sequence: CDR1 SEHNR, CDR2 FQNEAQ (reference sequence). After removal of 4 bases from V and 3 bases from J, the junction contained 9 bases not matched to a gene. Here the CDR3 DNA reads TGTGCCAGCAGCTCAGCCCTGGGACAGAGCTACGAGCAGTACTTC. This encodes CASSSALGQSYEQYF.

This clonotype came up a few times. The chain couples TRBV29-1 to TRBJ1-2; D remains unclear. CDR3 size: 11 residues. Germline loops: CDR1 SQVTM, CDR2 ANQGSEA. Trimming stripped 4 bases from V and 8 bases from J, with 11 bases between. The CDR3 nucleotides are TGCAGCGTTGGATCCTCATGGGGCTACACCTTC. It codes for CSVGSSWGYTF.

The rearrangement uses TRBV5-1 and TRBJ1-2, with 8 bases fitting TRBD1. With V trimmed by 4 bases and J by 8 bases, 13 bases remained unmatched. CDR1 and CDR2 (germline): SGHRS, YFSETQ. This CDR3 has 15 amino acids. The CDR3 nucleotides are TGCGCCAGCAGCATGGGACAGGTCGGTGCGGGGGGCTACACCTTC. This encodes CASSMGQVGAGGYTF.

This clonotype was seen only a few times. V is TRBV5-5 and J is TRBJ2-7, with 9 bases identical to TRBD1. This CDR3 is 15 amino acids long. V dropped 0 bases and J dropped 2; count of bases not matched to a gene: 3. Per the germline V gene, CDR1 is SGHKS and CDR2 is YYEKEE (reference sequence). Here the CDR3 DNA reads TGTGCCAGCAGCTTGGCCGGGACAGGGACCTACGAGCAGTACGTC. Its protein product is CASSLAGTGTYEQYV.

This clonotype was detected a few times. The V call is TRBV2, the J call TRBJ1-5; TRBD1 matches at 9 bases. This CDR3 contains 16 residues. J gave up 1 base and V 7 bases, and 8 bases lay outside the gene matches. Per the germline V gene, CDR1 is SNHLY and CDR2 is FYNNEI. CDR3: CASTLGQGISNQPQHF. The CDR3 nucleotides read TGTGCCAGCACTCTAGGACAGGGGATAAGCAATCAGCCCCAGCATTTT.

This clonotype was seen a handful of times. The rearrangement uses TRBV29-1 and TRBJ2-7; a weak D match, TRBD1 (5 bases). This CDR3 spans 12 amino acids. Germline V CDR1 and CDR2: SQVTM, ANQGSEA. Trimming took off 4 bases at V and 7 bases at J, with 14 bases between the two ends. CDR3 residues: CSVGGSSQEQYF. CDR3 coding DNA: TGCAGCGTTGGGGGCAGCTCCCAGGAGCAGTACTTC.

This clonotype was recorded a few times. The V gene is TRBV13, the J gene TRBJ2-2; 10 positions match TRBD2. Germline V gives CDR1 PRHDT, CDR2 FYEKMQ (reference sequence). This CDR3 has 17 amino acids. J gave up 5 bases and V 5 bases, and 11 bases lay outside the gene matches. The CDR3 DNA reads as TGTGCCAGCAGCCCCTCCCCAGCGGGAGGGTTGACCGGGGAGCTGTTTTTT. Residues: CASSPSPAGGLTGELFF.

The V gene is TRBV28, the J gene TRBJ2-2; 7 bases agree with TRBD2. With V trimmed by 1 base and J by 5 bases, 7 bases remained unmatched. Germline assignment: CDR1 MDHEN and CDR2 SYDVKM. The CDR3 has 16 residues. CDR3 region: CASSLFTGGGTGELFF. The CDR3 nucleotides are TGTGCCAGCAGTTTATTCACGGGAGGAGGTACCGGGGAGCTGTTTTTT.

The chain links TRBV15 to TRBJ2-2; D possibly corresponds to TRBD1 (6 bases). Trimming took off 2 bases at V and 6 bases at J, with 13 bases between the two ends. CDR1 and CDR2 from the germline V gene are LNHNV and YYDKDF (reference sequence). The CDR3 spans 15 residues. CDR3 protein: CATSRKTGYAGELFF. The CDR3 DNA sequence: TGTGCCACCAGCAGAAAAACAGGGTATGCCGGGGAGCTGTTTTTT.

The V call is TRBV7-9, the J call TRBJ2-1; D is perhaps TRBD2 (5 bases). The CDR3 length is 13 residues. Trimming cost V 8 bases and J 7 bases, with 15 bases left between them. Germline lookup yields CDR1 SEHNR and CDR2 FQNEAQ (reference sequence). This CDR3 reads CASAPAGGNEQFF. CDR3 nucleotide sequence: TGTGCCAGCGCACCGGCGGGCGGAAATGAGCAGTTCTTC. Looking up the rest from reference TRBV7-9 and TRBJ2-1 gives the full variable domain: DTGVSQNPRHKITKRGQNVTFRCDPISEHNRLYWYRQTLGQGPEFLTYFQNEAQLEKSRLLSDRFSAERPKGSFSTLEIQRTEQGDSAMYLCASAPAGGNEQFFGPGTRLTVL.

This clonotype was detected only a few times. The chain couples TRBV20-1 to TRBJ2-7; D possibly corresponds to TRBD1 (5 bases). Per germline, CDR1 DFQATT and CDR2 SNEGSKA (reference sequence). This CDR3 has 11 amino acids. CDR3 residues: CSASDSYEQYF. In DNA, the CDR3 is TGCAGCGCCTCCGACAGCTACGAGCAGTACTTC.

This clonotype was counted between two and nine times. The rearrangement links TRBV10-3 to TRBJ1-1; D is undetermined. CDR1 is ENHRY, CDR2 SYGVKD, per germline. The CDR3 sequence is 15 residues long. Between the trimmed V and J ends, which lost 0 bases and 1 base, there was a span of 9 bases. This chain's CDR3 is CAISESGIRNTEAFF. The DNA of the CDR3 is TGTGCCATCAGTGAGTCAGGAATCCGGAACACTGAAGCTTTCTTT.

This sequence joins TRBV9 and TRBJ2-2; no definite D call. The germline CDR1 and CDR2 sequences are SGDLS and YYNGEE. The CDR3 loop spans 13 amino acids. V was shortened by 2 bases and J by 6 bases, with 8 bases between the two germline ends. The CDR3 sequence: CASSVRLAGELFF. The CDR3 DNA reads as TGTGCCAGCAGCGTTAGATTGGCCGGGGAGCTGTTTTTT.

The chain combines TRBV28 with TRBJ2-2; 8 positions match TRBD1. The CDR3 is 15 amino acids. The germline V gene encodes CDR1 MDHEN and CDR2 SYDVKM. V lost 3 bases to trimming and J lost 7 bases; unmatched junction nucleotides: 7. The CDR3 here is CASSLTGVEGGELFF. CDR3 bases: TGTGCCAGCAGTTTGACAGGGGTTGAGGGCGGGGAGCTGTTTTTT.

This clonotype came up a few times. The chain is built from TRBV7-8 and TRBJ1-6; possibly TRBD1 for D (5 bases). Germline values: CDR1 SGHVS, CDR2 FQNEAQ. V dropped 5 bases and J dropped 11 bases, with 16 bases sitting between them. The CDR3 extends over 14 amino acids. The DNA for the CDR3 is TGTGCCAGCAGCCCTGCTGGGGGTTTGACACCCCTCCACTTT. As protein: CASSPAGGLTPLHF.